What follows is one TCR beta chain and its context. This specimen comes from a study of control samples from healthy donors and cancer patients. Between the trimmed V and J ends, which lost 0 bases and 4 bases, there was a span of 11 bases. Germline values: CDR1 SGDLS, CDR2 YYNGEE. The CDR3 is made up of 15 amino acids. Profiling relied on immunoSEQ multiplex PCR, and the TCRdb table lists in-frame clones only, not all of them. The sample comprises approximately 100,000 clones, 88% of which are singletons, and 13% to 15% rests with the top ten. The V call is TRBV9, the J call TRBJ2-1; the D gene is possibly TRBD2 (5 bases). Sequenced input: blood. This TCR was recovered from a young man in good health. Here the CDR3 DNA reads TGTGCCAGCAGCGTAGCTAGCATGGGGTACAATGAGCAGTTCTTC. This gives the protein CASSVASMGYNEQFF.